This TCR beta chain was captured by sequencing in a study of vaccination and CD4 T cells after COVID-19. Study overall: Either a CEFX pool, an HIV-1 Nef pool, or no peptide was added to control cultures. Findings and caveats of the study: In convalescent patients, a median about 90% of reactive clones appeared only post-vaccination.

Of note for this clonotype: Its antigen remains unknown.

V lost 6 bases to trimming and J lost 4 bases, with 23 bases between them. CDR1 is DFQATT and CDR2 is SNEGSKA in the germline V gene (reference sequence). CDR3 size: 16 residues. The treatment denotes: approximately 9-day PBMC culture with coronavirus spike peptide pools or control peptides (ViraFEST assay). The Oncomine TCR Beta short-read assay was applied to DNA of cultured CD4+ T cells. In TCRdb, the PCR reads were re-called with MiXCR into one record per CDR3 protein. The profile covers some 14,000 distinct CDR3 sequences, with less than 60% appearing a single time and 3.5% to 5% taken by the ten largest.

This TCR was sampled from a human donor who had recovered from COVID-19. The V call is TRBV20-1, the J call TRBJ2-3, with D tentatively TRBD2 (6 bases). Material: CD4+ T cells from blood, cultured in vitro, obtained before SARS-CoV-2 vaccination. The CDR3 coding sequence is TGCAGTGCGAAAAGGGGCCTGGGAGGTAGCGCAGATACGCAGTATTTT. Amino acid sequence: CSAKRGLGGSADTQYF.